This T cell receptor beta chain was profiled in a study of blood T cell repertoires in COVID-19. Study as a whole: Donors in the United States, Italy and Spain gave samples during acute or convalescent COVID-19. PBMCs, B-cell-depleted T cells, or T cells were the source of the cDNA or gDNA that made up the material.

Authors' methods: The assay estimated nucleated cells by amplifying reference gene primers. This table comes from immunoSEQ multiplex PCR, and its TCRdb copy is limited to in-frame clones, with some not included. The V and J calls and clone size were taken over from that table, and D and trimming were inferred from the DNA. The sample records hundreds of thousands of clones, roughly 87% being singletons. The CDR3 loop spans 15 amino acids. V lost 5 bases, J lost 1 base, and 15 bases lay in between. Germline V gives CDR1 SGHRS, CDR2 YFSETQ. The rearrangement uses TRBV5-1 and TRBJ2-5; D is perhaps TRBD1 (6 bases). The TCR sequence derives from a woman aged 45-65 years who had recovered from COVID-19. Sequenced material: peripheral blood. The CDR3 region has the DNA TGCGCCAGCAGACAGGGAGAGGTGGGCCAAGAGACCCAGTACTTC. Amino acid sequence: CASRQGEVGQETQYF.